The 12 T cell receptor beta chains listed next were all sequenced from one sample in a study of blood T cell repertoires in COVID-19. Produced via immunoSEQ multiplex PCR; TCRdb's table is partial and in-frame only. The sample lists 95,000 to 110,000 clones, over 65% seen once, with around 13% in the top ten. Sequencing input: peripheral blood. The source of these receptors is a human donor in a cohort sampled during active COVID-19.

Details on this clone: At one boundary the junction diverges from the germline segment, which might be a read error. The chain combines TRBV2 with TRBJ1-3, with TRBD1 matching over 7 bases. Germline V gene data show CDR1 as SNHLY and CDR2 as FYNNEI. The CDR3 is 16 amino acids. CDR3 bases: TGTGCCAGCAGGGAAGGCAGGGGGAACTCTGGAAACACCATATATTTT. Protein product: CASREGRGNSGNTIYF.

This clone was detected once. The chain is built from TRBV7-9 and TRBJ2-3; 8 bases align to TRBD2. Germline CDR1 SEHNR, CDR2 FQNEAQ (reference sequence). V was clipped by 2 bases and J by 6 bases; unmatched bases: 4. This CDR3 comprises 14 residues. DNA of the CDR3: TGTGCCAGCAGCTTAACGGGGGGGCCGGATACGCAGTATTTT. It encodes CASSLTGGPDTQYF.

V usage is TRBV5-1 and J usage is TRBJ2-1; TRBD1 might be the D (5 bases). The V end was cut by 4 bases, the J end by 5 bases, with 16 bases between. The CDR3 sequence is 15 residues long. CDR1 is SGHRS and CDR2 is YFSETQ in the germline V gene. CDR3 DNA sequence: TGCGCCAGCAGCCCCCCACAGGACAACCACAATGAGCAGTTCTTC. It encodes CASSPPQDNHNEQFF. The whole variable domain, filled in from reference TRBV5-1 and TRBJ2-1, reads KAGVTQTPRYLIKTRGQQVTLSCSPISGHRSVSWYQQTPGQGLQFLFEYFSETQRNKGNFPGRFSGRQFSNSRSEMNVSTLELGDSALYLCASSPPQDNHNEQFFGPGTRLTVL.

The DNA for the CDR3 is TGTGCCTGGAGTGTACAGAGCTTTGATACGCAGTATTTT. This sequence encodes CAWSVQSFDTQYF. The chain uses TRBV30 and TRBJ2-3; the D is unclear. The CDR3 is 13 amino acids. V was cut by 0 bases and J by 6 bases, with 10 bases left in between. Germline V gene data show CDR1 as GTSNPN and CDR2 as SVGIG (reference sequence).

V and J are TRBV2 and TRBJ2-3; a possible D gene is TRBD2 (6 bases). The germline V and J ends were trimmed by 6 bases and 6 bases, with 19 bases remaining between them. Germline V lookup: CDR1 SNHLY, CDR2 FYNNEI. There are 15 residues in the CDR3. The DNA of the CDR3 is TGTGCCAGCAGAGGACTCGGAGGAGGGTTCGATACGCAGTATTTT. Translating it yields CASRGLGGGFDTQYF.

This clone occurred once. The J gene is TRBJ1-6, the V gene TRBV10-2, with D tentatively TRBD1 (5 bases). The CDR3 contains 13 residues. CDR1 WSHSY and CDR2 SAAADI come from the germline V gene. V was trimmed by 9 bases and J by 6 bases, leaving 12 bases between them. The CDR3 nucleotides are TGCGCCAGGGCGACAGCAACTAATTCACCCCTCCACTTT. Amino acids: CARATATNSPLHF.

V is TRBV9 and J is TRBJ1-1; D gene uncertain. CDR1 is SGDLS and CDR2 is YYNGEE in the germline V gene. The CDR3 length is 15 residues. The V end lost 3 bases, the J end lost 2 bases, and 14 bases lay between the germline ends. The CDR3 sequence is CASSASREPNTEAFF. The CDR3 DNA follows: TGTGCCAGCAGCGCTTCCCGGGAACCAAACACTGAAGCTTTCTTT.

The chain joins TRBV14 to TRBJ2-2, with D possibly TRBD2 on 5 matching bases. Germline CDR1 reads SGHDN; CDR2 reads FVKESK. The V gene lost 2 bases and the J gene lost 4 bases, with 5 bases spanning the gap. This CDR3 is 13 amino acids long. The CDR3 nucleotides are TGTGCCAGCAGCCAACGGGGCACCGGGGAGCTGTTTTTT. It is translated as CASSQRGTGELFF.

The chain carries TRBV6-5 and TRBJ1-4; D may be TRBD1 (6 bases). This CDR3 has 15 amino acids. Looked up from germline, CDR1 is MNHEY and CDR2 is SVGAGI. Between the trimmed V and J ends, which lost 5 bases and 7 bases, there was a span of 17 bases. In DNA, the CDR3 is TGTGCCAGCAGTAGACCGGGACCAGGGGTTGAAAAACTGTTTTTT. Encoded protein: CASSRPGPGVEKLFF.

This chain joins TRBV6-6 and TRBJ1-1; TRBD1 matches 8 bases. With V trimmed by 2 bases and J by 3 bases, 2 bases remained unmatched. The CDR3 is made up of 14 amino acids. Per the germline V gene, CDR1 is MNHNY and CDR2 is SVGAGI (reference sequence). CDR3 in amino acids: CASSYQGADTEAFF. The CDR3 bases are TGTGCCAGCAGTTACCAGGGGGCGGACACTGAAGCTTTCTTT.

This clone was seen just once. V is TRBV27 and J is TRBJ1-2, with D maybe TRBD1 (5 bases). This CDR3 has 17 residues. Looked up from germline, CDR1 is MNHEY and CDR2 is SMNVEV (reference sequence). V was pared by 2 bases and J by 4 bases, with 20 bases between. The CDR3 sequence is CASSLNGPGGAFYGYTF. The CDR3 DNA is TGTGCCAGCAGTTTAAATGGACCCGGAGGGGCCTTCTATGGCTACACCTTC.

The chain has TRBV4-1 and TRBJ2-5, with D unresolved. V gave up 0 bases and J gave up 3 bases, with 8 bases separating them. The CDR3 has 14 amino acids. Germline lookup yields CDR1 MGHRA and CDR2 YSYEKL. The CDR3: CASSQDRTEETQYF. For the CDR3, the DNA is TGCGCCAGCAGCCAAGATAGAACCGAAGAGACCCAGTACTTC.